Following are 15 T cell receptor beta chains from one sample sequenced in a study of T cell repertoires in cytomegalovirus infection. TCRdb independently ran MiXCR on the reads; one entry per CDR3 protein. The sample has 480,000 or so distinct CDR3 sequences; about 11% are singletons. Source material: PBMCs. Receptors were obtained from a human donor in good health (CMV status not recorded). Some clones in this sample may be carry-over from other donors' samples.

This clonotype has at least ten counts. As DNA, the CDR3 is TGTGCCAGCAGTAGACAGGGCCCAATTTCGGAGCAGTACTTC. Its translation is CASSRQGPISEQYF. The chain combines TRBV6-5 with TRBJ2-7; TRBD1 matches at 7 bases. The CDR3 spans 14 residues. Germline CDR1 reads MNHEY; CDR2 reads SVGAGI. V gave up 5 bases and J gave up 7 bases; unmatched junction bases: 11.

This clonotype was detected many times. This sequence joins TRBV12-3 or TRBV12-4 and TRBJ2-7; no clear D. V was trimmed by 6 bases and J by 9 bases, leaving 18 bases between them. The CDR3 covers 13 residues. CDR3 residues: CASRPLSAAGQYF. CDR3 nucleotide sequence: TGTGCCAGCAGGCCACTATCGGCAGCCGGGCAGTACTTC.

This clonotype was counted many times. The V call is TRBV4-2, the J call TRBJ2-1, with 8 bases fitting TRBD2. CDR1 is LGHNA and CDR2 is YNFKEQ in the germline V gene. The CDR3 is made up of 15 amino acids. After removal of 0 bases from V and 4 bases from J, the junction contained 2 bases not matched to a gene. The CDR3 loop reads CASSQDGRDYNEQFF. Here the CDR3 DNA reads TGTGCCAGCAGCCAAGACGGGAGGGATTACAATGAGCAGTTCTTC.

This clonotype has more than one count but fewer than ten. The gene calls are TRBV6-6 and TRBJ2-3, with 8 nucleotides matching TRBD2. CDR1 MNHNY and CDR2 SVGAGI come from the germline V gene (reference sequence). The CDR3 runs 17 residues. Unmatched junction bases numbered 7, after V lost 0 bases and J lost 2 bases. The CDR3 is CASSYSSAGGNTDTQYF. CDR3 sequence (DNA): TGTGCCAGCAGTTACTCTTCCGCGGGAGGAAACACAGATACGCAGTATTTT.

The V call is TRBV12-3 or TRBV12-4, the J call TRBJ1-1, with a tentative D call TRBD1 (5 bases). Between the trimmed V and J ends, which lost 6 bases and 6 bases, there was a span of 11 bases. CDR3 length: 12 residues. The CDR3: CASSHRGPEAFF. The CDR3, as DNA: TGTGCCAGCAGCCACCGGGGCCCTGAAGCTTTCTTT.

This clonotype was detected ten times or more. The chain combines TRBV7-9 with TRBJ2-7, with 8 bases matching TRBD1. This CDR3 is 16 amino acids long. From germline, CDR1 is SEHNR and CDR2 FQNEAQ (reference sequence). The V segment lost 5 bases and the J segment 1 base; nucleotides outside the gene matches: 10. CDR3 sequence (DNA): TGTGCCAGCAGCACTATCGGGGACAGGAGTTCCTACGAGCAGTACTTC. Its protein product is CASSTIGDRSSYEQYF.

This clonotype was counted a few times. For the CDR3, the DNA is TGTGCCAGCACCCCCCCCAGCGGGAGAAGCCTCAATGAGCAGTTCTTC. Its translation: CASTPPSGRSLNEQFF. This chain links TRBV28 with TRBJ2-1, with 8 nucleotides matching TRBD2. V gave up 7 bases and J gave up 6 bases; unmatched junction bases: 14. In germline, CDR1 is MDHEN, CDR2 SYDVKM. The CDR3 contains 16 residues.

In this sample, this clonotype turned up many times. The chain employs TRBV7-2 and TRBJ2-1; D is uncertain. Germline V CDR1 and CDR2: SGHTA, FQGNSA. The CDR3 is made up of 13 amino acids. The V end lost 5 bases, the J end lost 1 base, and 6 bases lay between the germline ends. CDR3 DNA: TGTGCCAGCAGCCCGGGTTCCTACAATGAGCAGTTCTTC. Amino acid sequence: CASSPGSYNEQFF.

This clonotype was seen at least ten times. V and J are TRBV20-1 and TRBJ2-1, with 9 bases identical to TRBD2. The CDR3 runs to 17 residues. Looked up from germline, CDR1 is DFQATT and CDR2 is SNEGSKA (reference sequence). V was clipped by 6 bases and J by 9 bases; unmatched bases: 21. The CDR3 loop is CSAMGSNAGGLSGEQFF. CDR3 DNA: TGCAGTGCCATGGGATCCAACGCGGGGGGGTTATCTGGTGAGCAGTTCTTC.

The rearrangement links TRBV29-1 to TRBJ1-2; weak D call: TRBD1 (5 bases). Germline CDR1 SQVTM, CDR2 ANQGSEA. V lost 2 bases and J lost 8, with 15 bases in between. The CDR3 consists of 13 residues. CDR3 region: CSVEHRGPAGYTF. The DNA of the CDR3 is TGCAGCGTTGAACACCGGGGCCCAGCGGGCTACACCTTC.

This clonotype was seen at least ten times. The chain employs TRBV6-2 or TRBV6-3 and TRBJ2-3; maybe TRBD2 (5 bases). V lost 7 bases, J lost 3 bases, and 20 bases lay in between. This CDR3 contains 16 residues. The germline CDR1 and CDR2 sequences are MNHEY and SVGEGT. In DNA, the CDR3 is TGTGCCAGCACCTCCCCCGAGGGAGAGGGAACAGATACGCAGTATTTT. Translating it yields CASTSPEGEGTDTQYF.

This clonotype was picked up many times. This chain links TRBV2 with TRBJ2-1, with D maybe TRBD2 (6 bases). Germline V lookup: CDR1 SNHLY, CDR2 FYNNEI. The CDR3 contains 15 residues. Trimming removed 4 bases from V and 4 bases from J, with 14 bases in between. As DNA, the CDR3 is TGTGCCAGCAGTGTACTAGCTGGAAGATACAATGAGCAGTTCTTC. Its translation is CASSVLAGRYNEQFF.

This clonotype was seen a few times. This chain joins TRBV4-1 and TRBJ2-1, with D hard to call. With 6 bases removed from V and 3 bases from J, the gap between germline ends came to 12 bases. The germline CDR1 and CDR2 sequences are MGHRA and YSYEKL. The CDR3 spans 14 residues. This CDR3 reads CASRETGLYNEQFF. DNA for the CDR3: TGCGCCAGCAGAGAGACGGGCCTCTACAATGAGCAGTTCTTC.

The chain combines TRBV27 with TRBJ2-1; TRBD2 might be the D (6 bases). V shed 6 bases and J shed 8 bases, with 17 bases lying between them. The CDR3 runs 14 residues. Germline CDR1 MNHEY, CDR2 SMNVEV (reference sequence). The CDR3 protein is CASRTRPSAYEQFF. The DNA for the CDR3 is TGTGCCAGCAGGACTAGGCCCAGTGCGTATGAGCAGTTCTTC.

This clonotype was observed a handful of times. V usage is TRBV5-1 and J usage is TRBJ2-2; 7 bases line up with TRBD1. Germline V gene data show CDR1 as SGHRS and CDR2 as YFSETQ. Trimming cost V 0 bases and J 1 base; bases outside gene matches: 6. The length of the CDR3 is 17 residues. The CDR3 nucleotides read TGCGCCAGCAGCTTGGGACCTCGGACAGGGAACACCGGGGAGCTGTTTTTT. Amino acids: CASSLGPRTGNTGELFF.